Below are 7 T cell receptor beta chains sequenced from a single sample in a study of CD8 T cells in Susac syndrome. Random-hexamer reverse transcription was applied to about 0.5 to 1 ug RNA. TCRdb reprocessed the immunoSEQ multiplex PCR reads with MiXCR, giving one entry per CDR3 protein. This sample has roughly 100,000 distinct CDR3 sequences, with around 96% found just once. Sequences were obtained from CD8+ T cells from PBMCs. The receptors were gathered from a human donor with Susac syndrome.

This chain joins TRBV5-1 and TRBJ1-4; TRBD1 might be the D (5 bases). Trimming stripped 4 bases from V and 2 bases from J, with 12 bases between. Germline CDR1 is SGHRS and CDR2 is YFSETQ. This CDR3 spans 15 amino acids. The CDR3 nucleotides are TGCGCCAGCAGCGCATCGGGGGACACTAATGAAAAACTGTTTTTT. Amino acids: CASSASGDTNEKLFF.

The chain's CDR3 is CSAPVGVGGDIQYF. The CDR3 DNA reads as TGCAGTGCTCCCGTAGGGGTGGGAGGGGACATTCAGTACTTC. The chain carries TRBV20-1 and TRBJ2-4, with 7 bases lining up with TRBD2. The CDR3 is 14 residues long. V was pared by 5 bases and J by 8 bases, with 12 bases of the junction left unmatched. Looked up from germline, CDR1 is DFQATT and CDR2 is SNEGSKA (reference sequence).

The table lists this clonotype with a count of one. This rearrangement joins TRBV5-4 to TRBJ2-3, with 7 bases matching TRBD2. J gave up 0 bases and V 3 bases, and 4 bases lay outside the gene matches. The CDR3 length is 15 residues. Looked up from germline, CDR1 is SGHNT and CDR2 is YYREEE (reference sequence). CDR3 sequence reads: CASSWRGRSTDTQYF. Here the CDR3 DNA reads TGTGCCAGCAGCTGGCGGGGGAGAAGCACAGATACGCAGTATTTT.

The chain joins TRBV2 to TRBJ2-5; 8 positions match TRBD1. The CDR3 covers 13 residues. V lost 4 bases to trimming and J lost 4 bases; unmatched junction nucleotides: 2. Germline values: CDR1 SNHLY, CDR2 FYNNEI. The CDR3 nucleotides are TGTGCCAGCAGTGTACAGGGGGGAGAGACCCAGTACTTC. It yields the protein CASSVQGGETQYF.

This clonotype has only one observation. This rearrangement joins TRBV23-1 to TRBJ1-5; no firm D call. TRBV23-1 is identified as an open reading frame with a role that is uncertain. Trimming stripped 1 base from V and 0 bases from J, with 10 bases between. The CDR3 is 16 amino acids. The CDR3 protein is CASSQFGRVSNQPQHF. The CDR3 coding sequence is TGCGCCAGCAGTCAATTCGGAAGGGTTAGCAATCAGCCCCAGCATTTT.

J is TRBJ1-6 and V is TRBV4-3; no definite D call. This CDR3 comprises 17 residues. Looked up from germline, CDR1 is LGHNA and CDR2 is YSLEER. The V and J ends lost 0 bases and 0 bases respectively, with 9 bases between them. CDR3 sequence (DNA): TGCGCCAGCAGCCAAGATCCCGAGAGCTCCTATAATTCACCCCTCCACTTT. Amino acid sequence: CASSQDPESSYNSPLHF.

This chain joins TRBV27 and TRBJ1-2; 8 bases agree with TRBD1. CDR3 length: 15 residues. Looked up from germline, CDR1 is MNHEY and CDR2 is SMNVEV (reference sequence). The trim removed 5 bases at V and 1 base at J, leaving 6 bases unmatched. The CDR3 loop reads CASSPGTGFNYGYTF. The CDR3 DNA reads TGTGCCAGCAGTCCCGGGACAGGATTTAACTATGGCTACACCTTC.